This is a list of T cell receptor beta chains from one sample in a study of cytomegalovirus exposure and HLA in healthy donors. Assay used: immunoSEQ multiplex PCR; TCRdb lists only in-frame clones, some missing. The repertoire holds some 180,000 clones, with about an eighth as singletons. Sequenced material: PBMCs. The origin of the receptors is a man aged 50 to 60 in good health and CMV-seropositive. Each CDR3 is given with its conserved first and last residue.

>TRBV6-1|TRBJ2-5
CASSSARGVQETQYF
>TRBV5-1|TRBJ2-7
CASSLASGTGASYEQYF
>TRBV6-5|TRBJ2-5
CASSYSIGGETQYF
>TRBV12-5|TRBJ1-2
CASRDRGNYGYTF
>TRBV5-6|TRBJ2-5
CASSRGQGFQETQYF
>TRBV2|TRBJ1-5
CASSELREPQHF
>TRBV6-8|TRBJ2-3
CASSWDRGQDTQYF
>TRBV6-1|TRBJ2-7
CASSGLTRPYEQYF
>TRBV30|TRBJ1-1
CAWTKGESTEAFF
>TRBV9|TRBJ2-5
CASSVRYKETQYF
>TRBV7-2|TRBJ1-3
CASSQAAGSGNTIYF
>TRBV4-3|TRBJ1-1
CASSQDLWTGNTEAFF
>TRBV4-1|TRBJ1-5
CASSQDQGQAQPQHF
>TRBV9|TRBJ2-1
CASSVEARVYNEQFF
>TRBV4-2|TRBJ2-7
CASSLGDSAYEQYF
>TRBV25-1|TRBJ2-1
CASSESHSSAEQFF
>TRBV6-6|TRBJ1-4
CASSSRDRGNEKLFF
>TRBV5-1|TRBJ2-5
CASSLGTRMETQYF
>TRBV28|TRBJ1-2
CASSTGGGNYGYTF
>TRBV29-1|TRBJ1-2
CSVGGALTGVERGYTF
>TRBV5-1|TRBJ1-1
CASSRGGNTEAFF
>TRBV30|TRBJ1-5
CAWRGGSNQPQHF
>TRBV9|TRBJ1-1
CASKREGGTEAFF
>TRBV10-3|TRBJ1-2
CAISEGQGSGYTF
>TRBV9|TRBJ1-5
CASSVVGQGADQPQHF
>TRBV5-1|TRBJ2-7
CASSLGLAGGQEQYF
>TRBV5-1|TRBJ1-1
CASSLVRDSAGNTEAFF
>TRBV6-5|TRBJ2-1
CASSYSSGGGANEQFF
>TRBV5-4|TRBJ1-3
CASSDAGGRNTIYF
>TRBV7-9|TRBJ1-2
CASSSTGIAYGYTF
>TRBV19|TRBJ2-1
CASSISLYAYNEQFF
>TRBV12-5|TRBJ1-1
CASGSPGTGRKAFF
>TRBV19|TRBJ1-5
CASSPMTGELPQHF
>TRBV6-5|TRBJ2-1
CASSYFRGTDNEQFF
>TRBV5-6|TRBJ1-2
CASSFAGDNYGYTF
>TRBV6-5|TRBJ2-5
CATSLRETQYF
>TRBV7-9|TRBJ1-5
CASSLDGWGQPQHF
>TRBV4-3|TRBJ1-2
CASSQDRDRESYGYTF
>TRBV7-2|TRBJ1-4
CASSRDRVATNEKLFF